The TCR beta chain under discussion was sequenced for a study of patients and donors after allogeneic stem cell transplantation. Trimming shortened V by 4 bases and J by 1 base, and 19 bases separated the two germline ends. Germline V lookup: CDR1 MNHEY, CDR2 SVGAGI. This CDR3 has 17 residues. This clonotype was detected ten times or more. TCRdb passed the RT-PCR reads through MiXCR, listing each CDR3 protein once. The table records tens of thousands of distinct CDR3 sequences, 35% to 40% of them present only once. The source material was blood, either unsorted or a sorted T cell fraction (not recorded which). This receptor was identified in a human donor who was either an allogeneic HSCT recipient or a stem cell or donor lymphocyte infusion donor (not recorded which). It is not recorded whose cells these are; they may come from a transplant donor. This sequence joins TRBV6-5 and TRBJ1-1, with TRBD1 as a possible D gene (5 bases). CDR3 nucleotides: TGTGCCAGCAGTTCACTCCCTGGGCAGGGTTCGAACACTGAAGCTTTCTTT. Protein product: CASSSLPGQGSNTEAFF.